The T cell receptor beta chain described here comes from a study of blood T cells in healthy people across ages. Then a second PCR, running roughly 7 to 11 cycles, was carried out with a sample-barcoded 5' primer and a J-beta primer mix. Each cDNA molecule was tagged by a template-switch adaptor that had 12 random nucleotides. MiXCR, run by TCRdb on the 5' RACE reads, gives a single entry per CDR3 protein. The sample has some 1,800,000 distinct CDR3 sequences, approximately 40% seen once; the top ten hold 23%. Details on this clonotype: The target antigen is unknown.

Study-wide points: As age increased, TCR beta diversity per million T cells fell in a roughly linear fashion. Compared with aged donors, long-lived donors showed fewer expanded clones, suggesting selection.

Sequencing used blood. The receptor comes from a human donor in good health.

CDR3 amino acids: CASTPQTGINYGYTF. CDR3 bases: TGTGCCAGCACACCCCAAACGGGGATCAACTATGGCTACACCTTC. This chain links TRBV5-6 with TRBJ1-2; unclear D gene. The V end was cut by 6 bases, the J end by 2 bases, with 17 bases between. CDR3 length equals 15 residues. Germline loops: CDR1 SGHDT, CDR2 YYEEEE. Full variable domain (outside the CDR3, taken from reference TRBV5-6 and TRBJ1-2): DAGVTQSPTHLIKTRGQQVTLRCSPKSGHDTVSWYQQALGQGPQFIFQYYEEEERQRGNFPDRFSGHQFPNYSSELNVNALLLGDSALYLCASTPQTGINYGYTFGSGTRLTVV.